This TCR beta chain was obtained from a study of blood T cell repertoires in COVID-19. About the research overall: COVID-19 samples from acute and convalescent phases originated in the United States, Italy and Spain. Nucleic acid was either cDNA or gDNA, and it came from T cells, B-cell-depleted T cells, or PBMCs.

Germline V gene lookup returns CDR1 MNHNY and CDR2 SVGAGI (reference sequence). V lost 6 bases and J lost 3, with 11 bases in between. CDR3 size: 13 residues. Per the original methods: Amplification of reference gene primers provided the estimated nucleated cell counts. TCRdb keeps only in-frame clones here, not all; method: immunoSEQ multiplex PCR. V and J calls and clone size are given by that table; D and trimming were obtained from the DNA. The repertoire includes about 29,000 clones, roughly 90% of them detected once, and roughly 3.5% sits in the top ten. The rearrangement links TRBV6-6 to TRBJ1-2, with a tentative D call TRBD1 (6 bases). The source of this sequence is a human donor in a cohort sampled during active COVID-19. Sequencing was done on a sample of peripheral blood. CDR3 amino acids: CASRQGVDYGYTF. The CDR3 bases are TGTGCCAGCAGACAGGGAGTGGACTATGGCTACACCTTC.